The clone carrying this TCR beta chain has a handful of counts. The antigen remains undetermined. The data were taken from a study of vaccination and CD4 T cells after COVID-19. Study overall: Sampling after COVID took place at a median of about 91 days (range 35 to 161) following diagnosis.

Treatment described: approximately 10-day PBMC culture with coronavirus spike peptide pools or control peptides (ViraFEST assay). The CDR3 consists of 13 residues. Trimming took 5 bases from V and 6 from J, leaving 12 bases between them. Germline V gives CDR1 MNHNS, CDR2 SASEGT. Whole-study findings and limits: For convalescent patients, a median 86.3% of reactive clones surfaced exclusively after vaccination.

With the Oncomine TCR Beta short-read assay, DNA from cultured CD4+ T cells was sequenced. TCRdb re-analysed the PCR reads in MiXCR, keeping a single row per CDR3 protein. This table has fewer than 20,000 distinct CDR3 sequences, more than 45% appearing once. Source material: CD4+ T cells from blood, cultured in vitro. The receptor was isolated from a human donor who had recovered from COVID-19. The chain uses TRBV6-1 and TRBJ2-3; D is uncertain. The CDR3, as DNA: TGTGCCAGCAGTCATAGCCGGCAGGATACGCAGTATTTT. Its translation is CASSHSRQDTQYF.